This is a list of T cell receptor beta chains from one sample in a study of blood T cells in healthy people across ages. TCRdb redid the calling of the 5' RACE reads with MiXCR, one entry per CDR3 protein. Among roughly 2 million distinct CDR3 sequences listed, approximately 50% were seen once. Sequencing input: blood. The receptors come from a woman between 40 and 50 years old in good health. Each CDR3 is given with its conserved first and last residue. A D gene is named only where the DNA matches it firmly. Where a row states a size, it is once, few, many or the class of an expanded clone; other rows omit it.

v_gene: TRBV10-3
d_gene: NA
abundance: few
j_gene: TRBJ2-7
CDR3aa: CAISDKGYEQYF
CDR3nt: TGTGCCATCAGTGATAAGGGATACGAGCAGTACTTC

v_gene: TRBV7-9
d_gene: NA
abundance: NA
j_gene: TRBJ1-1
CDR3aa: CASSLALTSIYTEAFF
CDR3nt: TGTGCCAGCAGCTTAGCGCTCACTAGCATTTACACTGAAGCTTTCTTT

v_gene: TRBV19
d_gene: NA
abundance: NA
j_gene: TRBJ2-4
CDR3aa: CASSPNKNIQYF
CDR3nt: TGTGCCAGTAGTCCCAACAAAAACATTCAGTACTTC

v_gene: TRBV9
d_gene: TRBD2
abundance: NA
j_gene: TRBJ2-1
CDR3aa: CASSVNSGAYNEQFF
CDR3nt: TGTGCCAGCAGCGTAAACAGCGGGGCATACAATGAGCAGTTCTTC

v_gene: TRBV6-2/TRBV6-3
d_gene: TRBD2
abundance: NA
j_gene: TRBJ2-3
CDR3aa: CASSYPLAGGTDTQYF
CDR3nt: TGTGCCAGCAGCTATCCACTAGCGGGGGGCACAGATACGCAGTATTTT

v_gene: TRBV6-5
d_gene: TRBD2
abundance: few
j_gene: TRBJ2-1
CDR3aa: CASTWRGGGNEQFF
CDR3nt: TGTGCCAGCACGTGGCGGGGGGGCGGGAATGAGCAGTTCTTC

v_gene: TRBV3-1
d_gene: NA
abundance: NA
j_gene: TRBJ1-2
CDR3aa: CASSQGGGFYGYTF
CDR3nt: TGTGCCAGCAGCCAAGGAGGGGGATTCTATGGCTACACCTTC

v_gene: TRBV12-3/TRBV12-4
d_gene: TRBD1
abundance: many
j_gene: TRBJ2-5
CDR3aa: CASSLGDRGRETQYF
CDR3nt: TGTGCCAGCAGCTTAGGAGACAGGGGGCGCGAGACCCAGTACTTC

v_gene: TRBV4-1
d_gene: NA
abundance: NA
j_gene: TRBJ1-1
CDR3aa: CASSQVGFEAFF
CDR3nt: TGCGCCAGCAGCCAAGTCGGTTTTGAAGCTTTCTTT

v_gene: TRBV9
d_gene: NA
abundance: NA
j_gene: TRBJ2-3
CDR3aa: CASSRRGQLSTDTQYF
CDR3nt: TGTGCCAGCAGCCGTCGCGGTCAGCTGAGCACAGATACGCAGTATTTT